The 2 T cell receptor beta chains listed next were all sequenced from one sample in a study of blood T cell repertoires in COVID-19. Clones were read by immunoSEQ multiplex PCR, and TCRdb kept only the in-frame ones, dropping some. Among about 320,000 clones listed, around 89% were seen once. Sequenced input: peripheral blood. The receptor set was obtained from a woman younger than 45 with COVID-19, enrolled during active disease.

V usage is TRBV6-5 and J usage is TRBJ2-2; D may be TRBD2 (5 bases). Germline values: CDR1 MNHEY, CDR2 SVGAGI. The CDR3 loop spans 14 amino acids. Trimming took off 6 bases at V and 6 bases at J, with 14 bases between the two ends. The CDR3 protein is CASRPPRGPGELFF. CDR3 DNA sequence: TGTGCCAGCAGACCACCCCGGGGTCCCGGGGAGCTGTTTTTT.

In this sample, this clone turned up once. A read error may account for a junction end that differs from germline. The chain carries TRBV6-2 or TRBV6-3 and TRBJ2-5; TRBD1 agrees at 10 bases. CDR3 size: 16 residues. Germline V gives CDR1 MNHEY, CDR2 SVGEGT. The CDR3 coding sequence is TGTGCCAGCAGATACCGGGACAGGGGATACCAGGAGACCCAGTACTTC. Translating it yields CASRYRDRGYQETQYF.